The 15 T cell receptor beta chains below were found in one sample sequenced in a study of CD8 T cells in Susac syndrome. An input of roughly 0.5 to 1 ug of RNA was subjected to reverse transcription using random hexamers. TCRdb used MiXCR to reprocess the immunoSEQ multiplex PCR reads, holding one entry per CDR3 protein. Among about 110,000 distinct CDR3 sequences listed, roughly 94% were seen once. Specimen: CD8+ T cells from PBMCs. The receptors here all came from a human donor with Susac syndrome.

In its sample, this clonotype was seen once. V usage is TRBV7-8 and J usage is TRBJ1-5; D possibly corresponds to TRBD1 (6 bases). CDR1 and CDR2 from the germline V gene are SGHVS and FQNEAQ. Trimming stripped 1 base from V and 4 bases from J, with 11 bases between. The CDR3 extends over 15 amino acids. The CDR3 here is CASSLEAGENQPQHF. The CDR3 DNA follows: TGTGCCAGCAGCTTAGAAGCAGGGGAGAATCAGCCCCAGCATTTT.

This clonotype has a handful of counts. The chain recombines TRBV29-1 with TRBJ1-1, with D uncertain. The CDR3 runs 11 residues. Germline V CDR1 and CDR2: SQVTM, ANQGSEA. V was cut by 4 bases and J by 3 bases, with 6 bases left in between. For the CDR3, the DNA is TGCAGCGTTGTATGGGACACTGAAGCTTTCTTT. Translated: CSVVWDTEAFF. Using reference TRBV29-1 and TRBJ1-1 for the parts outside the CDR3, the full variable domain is SAVISQKPSRDICQRGTSLTIQCQVDSQVTMMFWYRQQPGQSLTLIATANQGSEATYESGFVIDKFPISRPNLTFSTLTVSNMSPEDSSIYLCSVVWDTEAFFGQGTRLTVV.

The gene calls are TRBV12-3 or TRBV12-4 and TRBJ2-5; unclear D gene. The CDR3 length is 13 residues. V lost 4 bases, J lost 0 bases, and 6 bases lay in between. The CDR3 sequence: CASSSRYQETQYF. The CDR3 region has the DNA TGTGCCAGCAGTTCTAGGTACCAAGAGACCCAGTACTTC.

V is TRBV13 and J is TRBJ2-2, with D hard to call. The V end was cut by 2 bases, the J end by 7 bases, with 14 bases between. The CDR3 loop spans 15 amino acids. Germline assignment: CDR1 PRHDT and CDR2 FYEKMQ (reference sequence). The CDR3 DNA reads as TGTGCCAGCAGCTTATCCCGAACCGGCAGCGGGGAGCTGTTTTTT. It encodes CASSLSRTGSGELFF.

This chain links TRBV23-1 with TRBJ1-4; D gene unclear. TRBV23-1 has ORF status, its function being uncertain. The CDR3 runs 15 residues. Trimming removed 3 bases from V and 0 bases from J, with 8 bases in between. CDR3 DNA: TGCGCCAGCAGTCAGGCGGGCCCAACTAATGAAAAACTGTTTTTT. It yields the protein CASSQAGPTNEKLFF.

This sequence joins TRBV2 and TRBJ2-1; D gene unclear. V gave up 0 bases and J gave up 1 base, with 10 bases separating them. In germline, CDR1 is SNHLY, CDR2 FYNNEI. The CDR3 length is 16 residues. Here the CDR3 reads CASSEAGRKSYNEQFF. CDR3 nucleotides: TGTGCCAGCAGTGAAGCAGGTAGAAAATCCTACAATGAGCAGTTCTTC.

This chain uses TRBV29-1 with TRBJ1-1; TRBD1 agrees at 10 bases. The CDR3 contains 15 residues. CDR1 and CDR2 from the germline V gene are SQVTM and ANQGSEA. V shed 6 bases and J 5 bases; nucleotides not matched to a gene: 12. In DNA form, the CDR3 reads TGCAGCGTCCAAACCCGGGACAGGGGTAGGACTGAAGCTTTCTTT. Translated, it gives CSVQTRDRGRTEAFF.

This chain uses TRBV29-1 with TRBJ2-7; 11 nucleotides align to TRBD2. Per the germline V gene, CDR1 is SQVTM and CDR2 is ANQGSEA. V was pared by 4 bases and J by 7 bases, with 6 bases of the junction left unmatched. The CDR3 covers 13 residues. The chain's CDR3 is CSVVLAGGREQYF. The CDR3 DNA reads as TGCAGCGTTGTCCTAGCGGGGGGCCGGGAGCAGTACTTC.

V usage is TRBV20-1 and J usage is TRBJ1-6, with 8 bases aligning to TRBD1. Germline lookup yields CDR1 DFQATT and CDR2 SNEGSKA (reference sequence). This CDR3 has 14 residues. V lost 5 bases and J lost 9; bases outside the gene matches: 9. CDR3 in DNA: TGCAGTGCTTCAGGGGGCCAATTAAGTTCACCCCTCCACTTT. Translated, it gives CSASGGQLSSPLHF.

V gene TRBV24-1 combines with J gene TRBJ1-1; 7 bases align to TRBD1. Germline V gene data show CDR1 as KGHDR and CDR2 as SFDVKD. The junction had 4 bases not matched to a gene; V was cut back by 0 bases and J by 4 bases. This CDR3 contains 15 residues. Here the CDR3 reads CATSDLKGATTEAFF. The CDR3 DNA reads TGTGCCACCAGTGATTTGAAGGGGGCGACCACTGAAGCTTTCTTT.

As DNA, the CDR3 is TGTGCCAGCAGCTTTACCAGCGGATCCTACGAGCAGTACTTC. It specifies CASSFTSGSYEQYF. This chain joins TRBV13 and TRBJ2-7; the D gene is possibly TRBD2 (5 bases). V was clipped by 3 bases and J by 1 base, with 10 bases between them. The CDR3 length is 14 residues. The germline CDR1 and CDR2 sequences are PRHDT and FYEKMQ (reference sequence). Together with reference TRBV13 and TRBJ2-7, the CDR3 gives the full variable domain: AAGVIQSPRHLIKEKRETATLKCYPIPRHDTVYWYQQGPGQDPQFLISFYEKMQSDKGSIPDRFSAQQFSDYHSELNMSSLELGDSALYFCASSFTSGSYEQYFGPGTRLTVT.

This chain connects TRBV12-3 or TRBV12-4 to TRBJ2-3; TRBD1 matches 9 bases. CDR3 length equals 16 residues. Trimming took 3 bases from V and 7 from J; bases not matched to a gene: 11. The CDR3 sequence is CASSLTPGQGAYTQYF. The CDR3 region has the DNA TGTGCCAGCAGTTTGACTCCGGGACAGGGTGCATATACGCAGTATTTT.

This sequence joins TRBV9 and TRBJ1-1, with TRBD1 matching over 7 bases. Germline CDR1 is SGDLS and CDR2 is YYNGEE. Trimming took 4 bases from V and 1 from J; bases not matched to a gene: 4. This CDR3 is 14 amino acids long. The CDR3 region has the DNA TGTGCCAGCAGCCCCACAGGGGCGAACACTGAAGCTTTCTTT. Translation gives CASSPTGANTEAFF.

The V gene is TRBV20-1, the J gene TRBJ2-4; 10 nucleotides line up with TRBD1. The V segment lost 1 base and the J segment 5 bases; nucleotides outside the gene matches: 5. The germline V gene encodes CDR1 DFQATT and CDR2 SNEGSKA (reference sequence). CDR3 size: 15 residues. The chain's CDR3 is CSARALGTGENIQYF. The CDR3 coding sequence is TGCAGTGCTAGAGCTCTTGGGACAGGGGAAAACATTCAGTACTTC.

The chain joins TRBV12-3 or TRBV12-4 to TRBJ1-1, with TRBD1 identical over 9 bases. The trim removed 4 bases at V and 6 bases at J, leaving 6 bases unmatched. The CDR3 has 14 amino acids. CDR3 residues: CASSYRTGVPEAFF. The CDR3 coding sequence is TGTGCCAGCAGTTATCGGACAGGGGTCCCTGAAGCTTTCTTT.